Each of the 26 T cell receptor beta chains below was sequenced from the same sample in a study of technical replicates of blood from several donors. Only in-frame clones appear in the TCRdb table, and some are missing; sequencing was by immunoSEQ multiplex PCR. The sample holds fewer than 85,000 clones, 85% to 95% seen once. Sequencing used PBMCs. The receptors stem from a human donor in good health. Some clones in this sample may be carry-over from other donors' samples.

This clone was counted only a few times. The rearrangement joins TRBV25-1 to TRBJ1-1; possibly TRBD1 for D (6 bases). This CDR3 has 13 residues. V was pared by 8 bases and J by 0 bases, with 10 bases between. The germline V gene has CDR1 MGHDK and CDR2 SYGVNS. Here the CDR3 DNA reads TGTGCCAGCTCGACAGGCATGAACACTGAAGCTTTCTTT. Translated, it gives CASSTGMNTEAFF.

The chain is built from TRBV10-3 and TRBJ2-2; TRBD2 aligns across 7 bases. V shed 6 bases, J shed 3 bases, and the junction held 10 bases outside the gene matches. Germline lookup yields CDR1 ENHRY and CDR2 SYGVKD. The length of the CDR3 is 16 residues. CDR3 amino acids: CAIRAWGAGDTGELFF. The CDR3 DNA reads TGTGCCATCAGGGCCTGGGGTGCGGGAGACACCGGGGAGCTGTTTTTT.

This clone was counted once. The V gene is TRBV19, the J gene TRBJ2-7; D unresolved. The CDR3 sequence is 13 residues long. Germline V gene lookup returns CDR1 LNHDA and CDR2 SQIVND (reference sequence). Trimming cost V 0 bases and J 2 bases, with 5 bases left between them. CDR3 nucleotides: TGTGCCAGTAGTATAGACGCGGCCTACGAGCAGTACTTC. Its translation: CASSIDAAYEQYF.

The DNA of the CDR3 is TGTGCCAGCAGAGAGAGGGTCAGGGGGCTTGGGGCTTTCTTT. It codes for CASRERVRGLGAFF. The chain carries TRBV2 and TRBJ1-1; 8 positions agree with TRBD1. The CDR3 sequence is 14 residues long. J gave up 11 bases and V 6 bases, and 14 bases lay outside the gene matches. Germline loops: CDR1 SNHLY, CDR2 FYNNEI.

The CDR3 DNA reads TGTGCCAGCGCTGATTTGACTAGCGGGAGCACAGATACGCAGTATTTT. Protein product: CASADLTSGSTDTQYF. This sequence joins TRBV14 and TRBJ2-3; 10 positions match TRBD2. The CDR3 length is 16 residues. V trimming: 8 bases; J trimming: 0 bases; junction bases outside the gene matches: 8. Looked up from germline, CDR1 is SGHDN and CDR2 is FVKESK.

The chain carries TRBV7-6 and TRBJ2-5; TRBD1 matches 10 bases. CDR1 and CDR2 from the germline V gene are SGHVS and FNYEAQ. With V trimmed by 5 bases and J by 4 bases, 4 bases remained unmatched. This CDR3 is 14 amino acids long. The CDR3 here is CASSRTGGRETQYF. Here the CDR3 DNA reads TGTGCCAGCAGCCGGACAGGGGGACGAGAGACCCAGTACTTC.

V gene TRBV19 combines with J gene TRBJ1-5; D unresolved. Germline V CDR1 and CDR2: LNHDA, SQIVND (reference sequence). This CDR3 is built from 16 residues. Trimming shortened V by 7 bases and J by 0 bases, and 16 bases separated the two germline ends. The CDR3 bases are TGTGCCAGTAACCCAGGCAGGAAAAATAGCAATCAGCCCCAGCATTTT. Residues: CASNPGRKNSNQPQHF.

This chain links TRBV7-9 with TRBJ1-2, with D possibly matching TRBD1 (6 bases). Trimming stripped 2 bases from V and 3 bases from J, with 7 bases between. From germline, CDR1 is SEHNR and CDR2 FQNEAQ (reference sequence). The CDR3 has 13 amino acids. For the CDR3, the DNA is TGTGCCAGCAGCTTAAGGACAGACTATGGCTACACCTTC. Translation gives CASSLRTDYGYTF. Full variable domain (missing parts from reference TRBV7-9 and TRBJ1-2): DTGVSQNPRHKITKRGQNVTFRCDPISEHNRLYWYRQTLGQGPEFLTYFQNEAQLEKSRLLSDRFSAERPKGSFSTLEIQRTEQGDSAMYLCASSLRTDYGYTFGSGTRLTVV.

The genes are TRBV9 and TRBJ1-3, with D hard to call. The germline V gene encodes CDR1 SGDLS and CDR2 YYNGEE. The CDR3 totals 13 residues. The V end lost 6 bases, the J end lost 2 bases, and 9 bases lay between the germline ends. Written as DNA, the CDR3 is TGTGCCAGCACCCCTAAGACTGGAAACACCATATATTTT. The encoded protein is CASTPKTGNTIYF. The full variable domain, completed using reference TRBV9 and TRBJ1-3, is DSGVTQTPKHLITATGQRVTLRCSPRSGDLSVYWYQQSLDQGLQFLIQYYNGEERAKGNILERFSAQQFPDLHSELNLSSLELGDSALYFCASTPKTGNTIYFGEGSWLTVV.

The rearrangement links TRBV27 to TRBJ2-7, with 7 bases lining up with TRBD1. With V trimmed by 3 bases and J by 3 bases, 11 bases remained unmatched. Germline values: CDR1 MNHEY, CDR2 SMNVEV (reference sequence). The CDR3 has 16 residues. The CDR3 region is CASSFSGQKVGYEQYF. The CDR3 region has the DNA TGTGCCAGCAGTTTCTCGGGACAGAAGGTGGGCTACGAGCAGTACTTC.

The chain couples TRBV7-8 to TRBJ2-1; the D gene is possibly TRBD2 (6 bases). The CDR3 has 15 residues. Trimming took 2 bases from V and 0 from J, leaving 8 bases between them. The germline V gene encodes CDR1 SGHVS and CDR2 FQNEAQ. This CDR3 is CASSLRGSSYNEQFF. CDR3 sequence (DNA): TGTGCCAGCAGCTTACGGGGGAGCTCCTACAATGAGCAGTTCTTC. The whole variable domain, filled in from reference TRBV7-8 and TRBJ2-1, reads GAGVSQSPRYKVAKRGQDVALRCDPISGHVSLFWYQQALGQGPEFLTYFQNEAQLDKSGLPSDRFFAERPEGSVSTLKIQRTQQEDSAVYLCASSLRGSSYNEQFFGPGTRLTVL.

The chain recombines TRBV5-1 with TRBJ2-4; tentatively, D is TRBD2 (6 bases). CDR3 length: 15 amino acids. The V gene lost 3 bases and the J gene lost 0 bases, with 10 bases spanning the gap. Per the germline V gene, CDR1 is SGHRS and CDR2 is YFSETQ. The CDR3 sequence: CASSWDFSAKNIQYF. The CDR3, as DNA: TGCGCCAGCAGCTGGGACTTTTCAGCCAAAAACATTCAGTACTTC.

The J gene is TRBJ2-1, the V gene TRBV7-2; 11 nucleotides line up with TRBD2. The CDR3 spans 17 residues. The germline V gene encodes CDR1 SGHTA and CDR2 FQGNSA. V lost 2 bases, J lost 10 bases, and 13 bases stayed unmatched. CDR3 sequence (DNA): TGTGCCAGCAGCTTAAATCGAGCTAGCGGGAGGTTGAAAGAGCAGTTCTTC. This encodes CASSLNRASGRLKEQFF.

The chain combines TRBV7-6 with TRBJ1-1, with 9 positions matching TRBD1. The CDR3 is 15 amino acids. The J segment lost 0 bases and the V segment lost 4 bases, leaving 3 bases of the junction unmatched. Germline V gene sequence: CDR1 SGHVS, CDR2 FNYEAQ. The DNA for the CDR3 is TGTGCCAGCAGCTCGACAGGGGGAATGAACACTGAAGCTTTCTTT. It yields the protein CASSSTGGMNTEAFF.

In its sample, this clone was seen once. The gene calls are TRBV5-1 and TRBJ2-1; 7 bases align to TRBD2. The CDR3 extends over 12 amino acids. Looked up from germline, CDR1 is SGHRS and CDR2 is YFSETQ. V lost 4 bases, J lost 8 bases, and 3 bases stayed unmatched. The CDR3 DNA reads as TGCGCCAGCAGCGGGGGGGTAGATGAGCAGTTCTTC. It yields the protein CASSGGVDEQFF.

The chain joins TRBV10-3 to TRBJ2-7; 10 nucleotides agree with TRBD1. V lost 2 bases to trimming and J lost 2 bases; unmatched junction nucleotides: 6. The germline V gene encodes CDR1 ENHRY and CDR2 SYGVKD. The CDR3 covers 16 residues. This CDR3 reads CAISEGGQGPTYEQYF. CDR3 in DNA: TGTGCCATCAGTGAGGGGGGACAGGGGCCGACCTACGAGCAGTACTTC.

The chain employs TRBV6-5 and TRBJ2-7; D possibly corresponds to TRBD1 (7 bases). The CDR3 extends over 14 amino acids. Trimming took off 6 bases at V and 2 bases at J, with 14 bases between the two ends. Germline V gives CDR1 MNHEY, CDR2 SVGAGI. In nucleotides, the CDR3 is TGTGCCAGCAGGGGAGGACAGGTTACCTACGAGCAGTACTTC. Protein product: CASRGGQVTYEQYF.

This clone was detected only once. The chain recombines TRBV10-2 with TRBJ2-3, with D perhaps TRBD2 (6 bases). Trimming stripped 0 bases from V and 6 bases from J, with 10 bases between. Germline loops: CDR1 WSHSY, CDR2 SAAADI. The CDR3 sequence is 14 residues long. The CDR3 sequence is CASSESVGRDTQYF. The CDR3 DNA reads TGCGCCAGCAGTGAGTCGGTGGGGAGGGATACGCAGTATTTT.

V and J are TRBV5-1 and TRBJ2-1; TRBD1 is a possible D gene (6 bases). Germline loops: CDR1 SGHRS, CDR2 YFSETQ. V was trimmed by 2 bases and J by 8 bases, leaving 14 bases between them. The CDR3 is 14 amino acids. The CDR3: CASSLQGSRDEQFF. As DNA, the CDR3 is TGCGCCAGCAGCTTACAGGGTTCACGGGATGAGCAGTTCTTC.

The chain is built from TRBV7-9 and TRBJ2-3; weak D call: TRBD1 (6 bases). The CDR3 consists of 15 residues. CDR1 SEHNR and CDR2 FQNEAQ come from the germline V gene (reference sequence). Deletions cut 3 bases from V and 4 bases from J, with 14 bases between. Here the CDR3 DNA reads TGTGCCAGCAGCTTTTTATACAGGGTCGCAGATACGCAGTATTTT. Translating it yields CASSFLYRVADTQYF.

V is TRBV18 and J is TRBJ1-1, with 9 bases lining up with TRBD1. The CDR3 extends over 15 amino acids. Per germline, CDR1 KGHSH and CDR2 LQKENI. With V trimmed by 2 bases and J by 0 bases, 1 base remained unmatched. CDR3 sequence: CASSPWTGVNTEAFF. The DNA for the CDR3 is TGTGCCAGCTCACCATGGACAGGGGTGAACACTGAAGCTTTCTTT.

The chain is built from TRBV7-2 and TRBJ1-2; a weak D match, TRBD1 (6 bases). Germline V gene data show CDR1 as SGHTA and CDR2 as FQGNSA. Trimming took 3 bases from V and 4 from J, leaving 12 bases between them. This CDR3 has 14 amino acids. CDR3 DNA sequence: TGTGCCAGCAGCTTCGAGTGGGACACCTATGGCTACACCTTC. Translating gives CASSFEWDTYGYTF.

The rearrangement links TRBV9 to TRBJ1-5; D ambiguous. V was pared by 2 bases and J by 9 bases, with 12 bases between. CDR1 and CDR2 (germline): SGDLS, YYNGEE. The CDR3 contains 13 residues. DNA of the CDR3: TGTGCCAGCAGCGTGGGAGGGCAACGGCCCCAGCATTTT. The encoded protein is CASSVGGQRPQHF. The whole variable domain, filled in from reference TRBV9 and TRBJ1-5, reads DSGVTQTPKHLITATGQRVTLRCSPRSGDLSVYWYQQSLDQGLQFLIQYYNGEERAKGNILERFSAQQFPDLHSELNLSSLELGDSALYFCASSVGGQRPQHFGDGTRLSIL.

The chain is built from TRBV10-3 and TRBJ1-2; D perhaps matches TRBD1 (6 bases). V shed 5 bases and J shed 2 bases, with 12 bases lying between them. The CDR3 spans 14 residues. Germline V CDR1 and CDR2: ENHRY, SYGVKD. CDR3 DNA sequence: TGTGCCATCAGTTGGCAGGGGTTGAACTATGGCTACACCTTC. Encoded protein: CAISWQGLNYGYTF.

The chain has TRBV2 and TRBJ2-7; D is possibly TRBD1 (6 bases). The ends were cut back, 7 bases at V and 2 bases at J, with 15 bases in the middle. This CDR3 has 14 amino acids. Germline CDR1 reads SNHLY; CDR2 reads FYNNEI. CDR3 in amino acids: CASNRDTKTYEQYF. DNA for the CDR3: TGTGCCAGCAACCGGGACACCAAAACCTACGAGCAGTACTTC.

The rearrangement links TRBV5-1 to TRBJ1-6; 10 bases map to TRBD1. V lost 2 bases to trimming and J lost 3 bases; unmatched junction nucleotides: 20. The CDR3 totals 22 residues. The germline V gene has CDR1 SGHRS and CDR2 YFSETQ. The chain's CDR3 is CASSFDRGRGGGATYYNSPLHF. Here the CDR3 DNA reads TGCGCCAGCAGCTTTGACAGGGGGCGCGGCGGGGGTGCTACGTACTATAATTCACCCCTCCACTTT.